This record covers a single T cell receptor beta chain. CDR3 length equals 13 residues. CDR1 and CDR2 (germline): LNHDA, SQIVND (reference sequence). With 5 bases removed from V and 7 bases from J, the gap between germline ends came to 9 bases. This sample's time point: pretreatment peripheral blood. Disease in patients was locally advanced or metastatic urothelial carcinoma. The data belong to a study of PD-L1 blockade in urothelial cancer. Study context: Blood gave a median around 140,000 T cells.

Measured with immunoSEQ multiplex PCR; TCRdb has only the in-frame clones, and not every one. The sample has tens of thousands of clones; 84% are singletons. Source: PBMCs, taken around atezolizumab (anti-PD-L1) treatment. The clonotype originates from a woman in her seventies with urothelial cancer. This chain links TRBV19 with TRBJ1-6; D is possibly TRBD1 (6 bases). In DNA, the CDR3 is TGTGCCAGTAGTTCACAGGGAAATTCACCCCTCCACTTT. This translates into CASSSQGNSPLHF.